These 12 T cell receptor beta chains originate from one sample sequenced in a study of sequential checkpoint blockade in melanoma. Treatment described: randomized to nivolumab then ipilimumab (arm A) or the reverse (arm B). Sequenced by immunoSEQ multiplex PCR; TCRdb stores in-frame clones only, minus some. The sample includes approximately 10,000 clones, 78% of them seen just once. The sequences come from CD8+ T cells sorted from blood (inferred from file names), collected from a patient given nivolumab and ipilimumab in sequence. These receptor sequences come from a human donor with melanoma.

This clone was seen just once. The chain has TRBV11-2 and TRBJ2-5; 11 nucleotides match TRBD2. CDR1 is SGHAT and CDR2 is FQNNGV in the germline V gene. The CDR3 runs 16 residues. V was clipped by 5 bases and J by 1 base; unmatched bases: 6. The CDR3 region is CASSDPGLAVQETQYF. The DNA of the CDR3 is TGTGCCAGCAGCGACCCGGGACTAGCGGTCCAAGAGACCCAGTACTTC.

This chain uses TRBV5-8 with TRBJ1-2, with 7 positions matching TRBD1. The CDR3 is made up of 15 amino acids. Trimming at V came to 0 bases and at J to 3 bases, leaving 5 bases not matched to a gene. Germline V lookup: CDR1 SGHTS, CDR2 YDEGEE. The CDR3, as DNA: TGTGCCAGCAGCTTGGTAGAGGGGGCGGACTATGGCTACACCTTC. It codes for CASSLVEGADYGYTF.

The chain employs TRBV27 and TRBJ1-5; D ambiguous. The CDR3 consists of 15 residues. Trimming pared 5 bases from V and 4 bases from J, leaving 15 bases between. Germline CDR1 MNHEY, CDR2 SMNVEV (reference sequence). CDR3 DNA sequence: TGTGCCAGCAGTCCCCTCTCAACTTGGAATCAGCCCCAGCATTTT. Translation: CASSPLSTWNQPQHF.

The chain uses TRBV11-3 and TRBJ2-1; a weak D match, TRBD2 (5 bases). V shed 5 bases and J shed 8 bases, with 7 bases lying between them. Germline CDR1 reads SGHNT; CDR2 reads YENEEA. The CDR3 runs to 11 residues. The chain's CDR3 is CASSRGDEQFF. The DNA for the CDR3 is TGTGCCAGCAGCCGGGGTGATGAGCAGTTCTTC.

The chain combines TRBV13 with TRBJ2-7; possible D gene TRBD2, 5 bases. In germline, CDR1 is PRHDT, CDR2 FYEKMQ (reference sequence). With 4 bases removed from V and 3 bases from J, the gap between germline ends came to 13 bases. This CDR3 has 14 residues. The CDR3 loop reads CASSSNQAGYEQYF. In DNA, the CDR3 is TGTGCCAGCAGCTCGAATCAGGCGGGCTACGAGCAGTACTTC.

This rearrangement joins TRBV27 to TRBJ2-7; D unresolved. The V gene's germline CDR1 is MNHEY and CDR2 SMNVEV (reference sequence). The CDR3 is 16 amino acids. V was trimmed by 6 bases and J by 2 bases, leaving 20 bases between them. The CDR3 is CASRPFIGGAAYEQYF. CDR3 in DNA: TGTGCCAGCAGACCCTTTATAGGTGGCGCGGCCTACGAGCAGTACTTC.

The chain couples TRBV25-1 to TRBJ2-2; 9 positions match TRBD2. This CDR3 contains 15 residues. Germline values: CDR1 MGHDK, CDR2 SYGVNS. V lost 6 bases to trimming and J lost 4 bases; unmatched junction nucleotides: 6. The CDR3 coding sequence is TGTGCCAGCAGCCGGGTAGCGGGGGCCACCGGGGAGCTGTTTTTT. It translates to CASSRVAGATGELFF.

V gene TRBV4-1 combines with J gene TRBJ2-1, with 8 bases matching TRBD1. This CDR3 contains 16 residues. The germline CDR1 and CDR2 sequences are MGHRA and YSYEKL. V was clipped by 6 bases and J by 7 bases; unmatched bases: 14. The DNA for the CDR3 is TGCGCCAGCAGTCGCCCCCCAGGGGGCAGCAAGAATGAGCAGTTCTTC. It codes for CASSRPPGGSKNEQFF.

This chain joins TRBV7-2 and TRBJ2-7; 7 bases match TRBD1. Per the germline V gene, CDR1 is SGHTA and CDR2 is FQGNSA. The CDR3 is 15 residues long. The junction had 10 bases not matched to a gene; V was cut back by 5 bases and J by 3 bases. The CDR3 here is CASSNPGTENYEQYF. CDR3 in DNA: TGTGCCAGCAGCAACCCCGGGACAGAGAACTACGAGCAGTACTTC. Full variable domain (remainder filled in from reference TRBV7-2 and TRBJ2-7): GAGVSQSPSNKVTEKGKDVELRCDPISGHTALYWYRQSLGQGLEFLIYFQGNSAPDKSGLPSDRFSAERTGGSVSTLTIQRTQQEDSAVYLCASSNPGTENYEQYFGPGTRLTVT.

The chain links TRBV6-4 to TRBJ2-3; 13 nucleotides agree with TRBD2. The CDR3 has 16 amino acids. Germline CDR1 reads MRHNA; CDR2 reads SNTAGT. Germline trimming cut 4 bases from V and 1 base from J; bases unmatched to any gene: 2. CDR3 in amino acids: CASSAGTSGGTDTQYF. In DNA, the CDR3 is TGTGCCAGCAGTGCCGGGACTAGCGGGGGCACAGATACGCAGTATTTT.

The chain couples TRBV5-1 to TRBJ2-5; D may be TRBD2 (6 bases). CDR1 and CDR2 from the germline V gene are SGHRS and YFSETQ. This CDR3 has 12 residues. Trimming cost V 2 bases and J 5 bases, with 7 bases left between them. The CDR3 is CASSFGSETQYF. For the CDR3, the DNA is TGCGCCAGCAGCTTCGGGAGCGAGACCCAGTACTTC.

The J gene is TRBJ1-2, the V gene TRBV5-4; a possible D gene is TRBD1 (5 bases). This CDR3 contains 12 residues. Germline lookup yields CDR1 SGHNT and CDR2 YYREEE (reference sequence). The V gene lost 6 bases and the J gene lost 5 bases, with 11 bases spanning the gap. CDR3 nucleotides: TGTGCCAGCACCGCTGGGGGGTATGGCTACACCTTC. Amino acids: CASTAGGYGYTF.